Listed here are 27 T cell receptor beta chains from one sample, sequenced in a study of Siglec-9 on CD8 T cells in melanoma. Here immunoSEQ multiplex PCR was the method, and the copy in TCRdb shows in-frame clones only, minus some. Altogether about 36,000 clones are present, 80% to 85% being singletons, with the ten largest covering under 2%. The sequencing input was Siglec-9- CD8+ T cells sorted from blood. All receptors derive from a human donor in good health.

The J gene is TRBJ1-2, the V gene TRBV27; TRBD1 aligns across 8 bases. The V segment lost 3 bases and the J segment 3 bases; nucleotides outside the gene matches: 3. CDR1 is MNHEY, CDR2 SMNVEV, per germline (reference sequence). The CDR3 totals 14 residues. CDR3 DNA sequence: TGTGCCAGCAGTTTGGCAGGGGGCGACTATGGCTACACCTTC. As protein: CASSLAGGDYGYTF.

This chain joins TRBV10-2 and TRBJ2-3; 7 positions match TRBD2. Trimming cost V 5 bases and J 2 bases; bases outside gene matches: 4. The CDR3 spans 14 residues. Germline CDR1 is WSHSY and CDR2 is SAAADI. The CDR3 DNA sequence: TGCGCCAGCAGTCGAGGACTAGTCACAGATACGCAGTATTTT. It encodes CASSRGLVTDTQYF.

This chain connects TRBV19 to TRBJ1-1, with TRBD1 matching 8 bases. This CDR3 has 17 amino acids. Per germline, CDR1 LNHDA and CDR2 SQIVND (reference sequence). The junction had 12 bases not matched to a gene; V was cut back by 4 bases and J by 2 bases. CDR3: CASSTLDREEGNTEAFF. The DNA for the CDR3 is TGTGCCAGTAGTACGTTGGACAGGGAAGAGGGTAACACTGAAGCTTTCTTT.

The table lists this clone with a count of one. This chain joins TRBV19 and TRBJ2-7; 10 positions agree with TRBD1. There are 14 residues in the CDR3. V shed 3 bases, J shed 4 bases, and the junction held 3 bases outside the gene matches. Germline V gene sequence: CDR1 LNHDA, CDR2 SQIVND (reference sequence). This CDR3 is CASSILGQGYEQYF. Written as DNA, the CDR3 is TGTGCCAGTAGTATCCTGGGACAGGGGTACGAGCAGTACTTC.

V and J are TRBV5-1 and TRBJ2-7; 9 positions agree with TRBD2. The CDR3 has 13 residues. J lost 1 base, V lost 9 bases, and 5 bases had no gene match. Germline loops: CDR1 SGHRS, CDR2 YFSETQ. This CDR3 is CATQREVSYEQYF. The CDR3 coding sequence is TGCGCCACCCAGCGGGAGGTATCCTACGAGCAGTACTTC.

The DNA of the CDR3 is TGTGCCAGCAGCCTGGGCCCTCCAGGGGAGCAGTTCTTC. Encoded protein: CASSLGPPGEQFF. The chain recombines TRBV11-2 with TRBJ2-1, with D perhaps TRBD1 (5 bases). Trimming pared 5 bases from V and 10 bases from J, leaving 15 bases between. This CDR3 comprises 13 residues. Per the germline V gene, CDR1 is SGHAT and CDR2 is FQNNGV.

The gene calls are TRBV27 and TRBJ2-3, with 12 bases matching TRBD2. Trimming removed 6 bases from V and 5 bases from J; junction bases left unmatched: 6. The germline CDR1 and CDR2 sequences are MNHEY and SMNVEV (reference sequence). The CDR3 sequence is 15 residues long. CDR3 sequence (DNA): TGTGCCAGCAGCCCACTAGCGGGAGGAGGAGATACGCAGTATTTT. Its translation is CASSPLAGGGDTQYF.

This chain uses TRBV11-3 with TRBJ1-5; unclear D gene. The CDR3 contains 18 residues. Germline V CDR1 and CDR2: SGHNT, YENEEA. V was cut by 3 bases and J by 2 bases, with 20 bases left in between. CDR3 sequence reads: CASSFRTGLKVGNQPQHF. Here the CDR3 DNA reads TGTGCCAGCAGCTTTAGGACGGGTCTAAAAGTGGGCAATCAGCCCCAGCATTTT.

The rearrangement joins TRBV30 to TRBJ1-6; D is perhaps TRBD1 (6 bases). Germline CDR1 GTSNPN, CDR2 SVGIG (reference sequence). V lost 1 base and J 11 bases, leaving 12 bases between the germline ends. The CDR3 consists of 13 residues. CDR3 DNA: TGTGCCTGGAGTGAACAGGGTTGGGCACCCCTCCACTTT. Translated: CAWSEQGWAPLHF.

J is TRBJ2-3 and V is TRBV19, with 10 bases matching TRBD2. With V trimmed by 4 bases and J by 2 bases, 3 bases remained unmatched. Per the germline V gene, CDR1 is LNHDA and CDR2 is SQIVND (reference sequence). CDR3 length: 15 amino acids. The CDR3 loop reads CASSTTSGNTDTQYF. Here the CDR3 DNA reads TGTGCCAGTAGTACCACTAGCGGGAACACAGATACGCAGTATTTT.

The chain uses TRBV19 and TRBJ1-5; TRBD1 agrees at 10 bases. CDR1 is LNHDA and CDR2 is SQIVND in the germline V gene (reference sequence). Losses at the gene ends were 6 bases for V and 2 bases for J; bases not matched to a gene: 1. The CDR3 runs 14 residues. CDR3 coding DNA: TGTGCCAGTAGAGGGACAGGGGGCAATCAGCCCCAGCATTTT. Translated, it gives CASRGTGGNQPQHF. Filled out from reference TRBV19 and TRBJ1-5, the complete variable domain reads DGGITQSPKYLFRKEGQNVTLSCEQNLNHDAMYWYRQDPGQGLRLIYYSQIVNDFQKGDIAEGYSVSREKKESFPLTVTSAQKNPTAFYLCASRGTGGNQPQHFGDGTRLSIL.

The chain employs TRBV5-5 and TRBJ1-6; D gene unclear. Trimming removed 2 bases at V and 10 bases at J, with 7 bases between. This CDR3 contains 12 residues. Germline V gene sequence: CDR1 SGHKS, CDR2 YYEKEE (reference sequence). This CDR3 reads CASSFGNSPLHF. In DNA, the CDR3 is TGTGCCAGCAGCTTCGGAAACTCACCCCTCCACTTT. Combining the CDR3 with reference TRBV5-5 and TRBJ1-6 gives the whole variable domain DAGVTQSPTHLIKTRGQQVTLRCSPISGHKSVSWYQQVLGQGPQFIFQYYEKEERGRGNFPDRFSARQFPNYSSELNVNALLLGDSALYLCASSFGNSPLHFGNGTRLTVT.

CDR3 loop: CASTPGQGPTPLHF. The CDR3 DNA is TGTGCCAGCACCCCTGGACAGGGGCCCACCCCCCTCCACTTT. The chain recombines TRBV9 with TRBJ1-6, with 9 bases identical to TRBD1. The V segment lost 6 bases and the J segment 13 bases; nucleotides outside the gene matches: 11. Germline V gives CDR1 SGDLS, CDR2 YYNGEE. The CDR3 length is 14 residues.

The CDR3 reads CASSYSDPYNEQFF. CDR3 in DNA: TGTGCCAGCAGTTACTCAGACCCTTACAATGAGCAGTTCTTC. The rearrangement links TRBV6-5 to TRBJ2-1; no clear D. V was cut by 0 bases and J by 4 bases, with 7 bases left in between. From germline, CDR1 is MNHEY and CDR2 SVGAGI. The CDR3 is made up of 14 amino acids.

V and J are TRBV5-6 and TRBJ2-5; 8 bases agree with TRBD1. CDR1 SGHDT and CDR2 YYEEEE come from the germline V gene. The CDR3 is made up of 15 amino acids. With 0 bases clipped from V and 5 bases from J, the junction kept 6 bases outside the gene matches. CDR3: CASSLGQGAGETQYF. In DNA, the CDR3 is TGTGCCAGCAGCTTGGGGCAGGGGGCGGGCGAGACCCAGTACTTC.

The V call is TRBV27, the J call TRBJ2-7; TRBD1 agrees at 7 bases. Per the germline V gene, CDR1 is MNHEY and CDR2 is SMNVEV (reference sequence). This CDR3 has 14 amino acids. V trimming: 4 bases; J trimming: 0 bases; junction bases outside the gene matches: 3. This CDR3 is CASSSWDSSYEQYF. In DNA, the CDR3 is TGTGCCAGCAGTTCTTGGGACAGCTCCTACGAGCAGTACTTC.

There are a few counts of this clone. The rearrangement links TRBV28 to TRBJ2-3; TRBD2 agrees at 7 bases. Germline-derived CDR1 and CDR2 are MDHEN and SYDVKM. The CDR3 loop spans 14 amino acids. The ends lost 2 bases at V and 2 bases at J; junction bases unmatched: 1. CDR3 nucleotide sequence: TGTGCCAGCAGTTTAGCGGGAGTCACAGATACGCAGTATTTT. Its translation is CASSLAGVTDTQYF. The whole variable domain, remainder taken from reference TRBV28 and TRBJ2-3, is DVKVTQSSRYLVKRTGEKVFLECVQDMDHENMFWYRQDPGLGLRLIYFSYDVKMKEKGDIPEGYSVSREKKERFSLILESASTNQTSMYLCASSLAGVTDTQYFGPGTRLTVL.

V and J are TRBV7-2 and TRBJ2-3, with 8 bases that match TRBD2. Germline CDR1 SGHTA, CDR2 FQGNSA. V lost 5 bases to trimming and J lost 0 bases; unmatched junction nucleotides: 7. This CDR3 is 16 amino acids long. The CDR3 DNA is TGTGCCAGCAGCGGCGGGACTAGGAAAAGCACAGATACGCAGTATTTT. It translates to CASSGGTRKSTDTQYF.

CDR3 in DNA: TGTGCCACCAGCAGAGAACTGAAGGACCTACGTACCAGGGAGACCCAGTACTTC. The encoded protein is CATSRELKDLRTRETQYF. V gene TRBV15 combines with J gene TRBJ2-5; D uncertain. Trimming removed 0 bases at V and 5 bases at J, with 22 bases between. The CDR3 spans 18 residues. Germline V gene data show CDR1 as LNHNV and CDR2 as YYDKDF (reference sequence).

The chain employs TRBV9 and TRBJ2-3; 10 nucleotides agree with TRBD2. With V trimmed by 3 bases and J by 0 bases, 4 bases remained unmatched. CDR1 is SGDLS and CDR2 is YYNGEE in the germline V gene. CDR3 length equals 16 residues. The CDR3 bases are TGTGCCAGCAGCGGCAATAGCGGGGGGAGCACAGATACGCAGTATTTT. Protein sequence: CASSGNSGGSTDTQYF.

V gene TRBV10-3 combines with J gene TRBJ2-7; D not resolved. Germline V lookup: CDR1 ENHRY, CDR2 SYGVKD. The CDR3 runs to 12 residues. Between the trimmed V and J ends, which lost 0 bases and 3 bases, there was a span of 3 bases. DNA for the CDR3: TGTGCCATCAGTGAGTCGAGCTACGAGCAGTACTTC. This codes for CAISESSYEQYF.

V gene TRBV5-6 combines with J gene TRBJ1-4, with D unresolved. CDR1 SGHDT and CDR2 YYEEEE come from the germline V gene. Deletions cut 4 bases from V and 0 bases from J, with 13 bases between. There are 16 residues in the CDR3. The chain's CDR3 is CASSLLIDSTNEKLFF. CDR3 in DNA: TGTGCCAGCAGCCTGTTAATCGATTCAACTAATGAAAAACTGTTTTTT.

In regard to this clone: At the DNA level, this CDR3 is encoded by other sequences in the same sample as well. The gene calls are TRBV27 and TRBJ2-7, with a tentative D call TRBD2 (6 bases). The CDR3 extends over 13 amino acids. Trimming took 3 bases from V and 6 from J, leaving 12 bases between them. Germline assignment: CDR1 MNHEY and CDR2 SMNVEV (reference sequence). CDR3 amino acids: CASSFRGLSEQYF. In nucleotides, the CDR3 is TGTGCCAGCAGTTTTCGGGGGTTGAGCGAGCAGTACTTC.

This chain connects TRBV19 to TRBJ1-4, with D unresolved. Germline CDR1 reads LNHDA; CDR2 reads SQIVND (reference sequence). This CDR3 is 12 amino acids long. Trimming left V 4 bases short and J 8 bases short, with 8 bases between. This CDR3 reads CASSTGSEKLFF. The CDR3 nucleotides are TGTGCCAGTAGTACCGGGTCAGAAAAACTGTTTTTT.

The gene calls are TRBV29-1 and TRBJ2-7; D might be TRBD1 or TRBD2, each matching 5 bases. This CDR3 contains 10 residues. V was clipped by 6 bases and J by 7 bases, with 10 bases between them. CDR1 SQVTM and CDR2 ANQGSEA come from the germline V gene. CDR3 nucleotide sequence: TGCAGCGTGGGGGTGGGAGAGCAGTACTTC. This gives the protein CSVGVGEQYF.

CDR3 coding DNA: TGTGCCAGCAGTCCAGGGACAGGGATCGGAAATTCACCCCTCCACTTT. Protein product: CASSPGTGIGNSPLHF. The chain couples TRBV27 to TRBJ1-6; 9 nucleotides line up with TRBD1. The V segment lost 5 bases and the J segment 7 bases; nucleotides outside the gene matches: 9. CDR1 and CDR2 (germline): MNHEY, SMNVEV (reference sequence). This CDR3 comprises 16 residues.

This clone showed up just a few times. The gene calls are TRBV15 and TRBJ1-1; perhaps TRBD1 as D (6 bases). This CDR3 comprises 15 residues. Per germline, CDR1 LNHNV and CDR2 YYDKDF (reference sequence). V was cut by 2 bases and J by 4 bases, with 14 bases left in between. CDR3 loop: CATSRNRDLGTEAFF. The CDR3, as DNA: TGTGCCACCAGCAGAAACAGGGACTTGGGCACTGAAGCTTTCTTT.